This T cell receptor beta chain was recorded in a study of T-cell memory formation after mild COVID-19. Whole-study findings and limits: Among clones contracting day 15 to 85, CD4/CD8 was balanced, whereas later expanders leaned CD4+. Of the contracting clones, CD4+ ones lay mainly in CM and EM, and CD8+ ones in EMRA.

This clonotype has more than one count but fewer than ten. Its antigen is currently unknown. Constant-segment primers and 5'RACE yielded cDNA libraries for TCR alpha and TCR beta, each carrying sample barcodes and UMIs. Each CDR3 protein gets one entry after TCRdb re-called the 5' RACE reads with MiXCR. The sample contains roughly 610,000 distinct CDR3 sequences, approximately 15% of which appear only once. The specimen was PBMCs or a T cell subset sorted from them (not recorded which). This sequence originates from an adult woman who had mild COVID-19 (a few samples of this study predate the infection). Cell type and time point are not known.

CDR3 loop: CASSDWTGNTEAFF. The DNA for the CDR3 is TGTGCCAGCAGCGATTGGACAGGGAACACTGAAGCTTTCTTT. The chain uses TRBV7-2 and TRBJ1-1, with 7 positions matching TRBD1. This CDR3 has 14 residues. Trimming at V came to 5 bases and at J to 1 base, leaving 4 bases not matched to a gene. Germline V gene lookup returns CDR1 SGHTA and CDR2 FQGNSA.